This TCR beta chain was captured in a study of control samples from healthy donors and cancer patients. After removal of 3 bases from V and 4 bases from J, the junction contained 8 bases not matched to a gene. CDR1 and CDR2 from the germline V gene are MNHNS and SASEGT. The CDR3 is 17 amino acids. The protocol was immunoSEQ multiplex PCR, while the TCRdb copy is restricted to in-frame clones and leaves out a portion. The data hold tens of thousands of clones, with about nine tenths observed a single time. Sequenced material: blood. The TCR was taken from a man aged 50-60 years in good health. This chain connects TRBV6-1 to TRBJ2-1; the match to TRBD2 covers 11 bases. The CDR3 spells CASSESSGGPFYNEQFF. CDR3 nucleotide sequence: TGTGCCAGCAGTGAGTCTAGCGGGGGGCCCTTTTACAATGAGCAGTTCTTC.